Following are 16 T cell receptor beta chains from one sample sequenced in a study of yellow fever vaccine responses in identical twins. TCRdb redid the calling of the RT-PCR reads with MiXCR, one entry per CDR3 protein. The repertoire holds 4,500 to 7,000 distinct CDR3 sequences, 65% seen once, with about 4% in the top ten. The sample was T cells from blood (PBMCs), unsorted or a sorted subset (not recorded which), taken before or after yellow fever vaccination (not recorded which). The receptors derive from a woman younger than 35 who received the yellow fever vaccine.

The chain carries TRBV11-2 and TRBJ2-5; D is undetermined. The germline CDR1 and CDR2 sequences are SGHAT and FQNNGV. With 9 bases removed from V and 7 bases from J, the gap between germline ends came to 12 bases. This CDR3 region has 11 residues. Written as DNA, the CDR3 is TGTGCCAGTGGCCGGTCGGGGACCCAGTACTTC. It translates to CASGRSGTQYF.

This rearrangement joins TRBV5-1 to TRBJ2-7; 7 bases match TRBD1. J lost 5 bases, V lost 4 bases, and 6 bases had no gene match. The germline V gene has CDR1 SGHRS and CDR2 YFSETQ. The CDR3 consists of 13 residues. The CDR3, as DNA: TGCGCCAGCAGCGGGACAGTTTTTGACGAGCAGTACTTC. This gives the protein CASSGTVFDEQYF. The variable domain in full, completed from reference TRBV5-1 and TRBJ2-7, reads KAGVTQTPRYLIKTRGQQVTLSCSPISGHRSVSWYQQTPGQGLQFLFEYFSETQRNKGNFPGRFSGRQFSNSRSEMNVSTLELGDSALYLCASSGTVFDEQYFGPGTRLTVT.

This clonotype was seen a few times. This chain uses TRBV18 with TRBJ2-7; D not certain. From germline, CDR1 is KGHSH and CDR2 LQKENI. This CDR3 region has 14 residues. Trimming took off 3 bases at V and 2 bases at J, with 11 bases between the two ends. CDR3: CASSPGQITYEQYF. CDR3 nucleotides: TGTGCCAGCTCACCCGGGCAAATAACCTACGAGCAGTACTTC.

The genes are TRBV4-3 and TRBJ1-2; TRBD1 matches 10 bases. V lost 5 bases to trimming and J lost 0 bases; unmatched junction nucleotides: 9. This CDR3 has 17 residues. Germline V gene lookup returns CDR1 LGHNA and CDR2 YSLEER. Written as DNA, the CDR3 is TGCGCCAGCAGCATTGGGGGGACAGGGGCCCCTAACTATGGCTACACCTTC. It specifies CASSIGGTGAPNYGYTF.

This clonotype has just one count. The chain joins TRBV29-1 to TRBJ2-3; D perhaps matches TRBD1 (5 bases). The CDR3 has 13 amino acids. Per the germline V gene, CDR1 is SQVTM and CDR2 is ANQGSEA. With 2 bases removed from V and 2 bases from J, the gap between germline ends came to 8 bases. The CDR3, as DNA: TGCAGCGTTGAAAGACAGAACACAGATACGCAGTATTTT. Protein product: CSVERQNTDTQYF.

The chain employs TRBV15 and TRBJ1-1; D may be TRBD1 (6 bases). Germline lookup yields CDR1 LNHNV and CDR2 YYDKDF (reference sequence). This CDR3 has 19 residues. Trimming cost V 1 base and J 1 base, with 22 bases left between them. In DNA form, the CDR3 reads TGTGCCACCAGCAGAGTTCTCCCAACCATCAAACAGGGGAACACTGAAGCTTTCTTT. This gives the protein CATSRVLPTIKQGNTEAFF.

V gene TRBV6-2 or TRBV6-3 combines with J gene TRBJ1-6; 7 positions agree with TRBD1. Trimming removed 0 bases from V and 7 bases from J; junction bases left unmatched: 0. The V gene's germline CDR1 is MNHEY and CDR2 SVGEGT. The CDR3 runs 14 residues. The CDR3 here is CASSYSGGNSPLHF. DNA of the CDR3: TGTGCCAGCAGTTACTCAGGGGGCAATTCACCCCTCCACTTT.

The CDR3 region is CASSNAGTAYNEQFF. CDR3 coding DNA: TGCGCCAGCAGCAACGCTGGGACAGCGTACAATGAGCAGTTCTTC. The chain uses TRBV5-1 and TRBJ2-1; 7 bases map to TRBD1. The junction had 8 bases not matched to a gene; V was cut back by 4 bases and J by 4 bases. Germline CDR1 and CDR2: SGHRS and YFSETQ. The CDR3 extends over 15 amino acids.

The J gene is TRBJ1-2, the V gene TRBV4-3; no firm D call. Germline-derived CDR1 and CDR2 are LGHNA and YSLEER. V gave up 0 bases and J gave up 4 bases, with 12 bases separating them. The CDR3 runs 15 residues. The CDR3 protein is CASSQDLDGTYGYTF. Written as DNA, the CDR3 is TGCGCCAGCAGCCAAGACTTGGACGGAACCTATGGCTACACCTTC.

This chain connects TRBV6-1 to TRBJ2-7; D is perhaps TRBD2 (5 bases). V lost 4 bases to trimming and J lost 7 bases, with 14 bases between them. The CDR3 has 13 amino acids. Germline CDR1 MNHNS, CDR2 SASEGT. In DNA, the CDR3 is TGTGCCAGCAGTGGGCTCTCATCGGGGGAGCAGTACTTC. Translating gives CASSGLSSGEQYF.

The rearrangement links TRBV3-1 to TRBJ2-7; possibly TRBD2 for D (5 bases). In germline, CDR1 is LGHDT, CDR2 YNNKEL (reference sequence). The CDR3 contains 14 residues. Deletions cut 1 base from V and 3 bases from J, with 10 bases between. DNA for the CDR3: TGTGCCAGCAGCCAAGCATACGGGGTCTACGAGCAGTACTTC. It codes for CASSQAYGVYEQYF.

This clonotype was seen a handful of times. The chain couples TRBV12-3 or TRBV12-4 to TRBJ2-5, with no clear D. The CDR3 consists of 13 residues. Trimming pared 1 base from V and 5 bases from J, leaving 8 bases between. The CDR3 sequence: CASSLVVEETQYF. Written as DNA, the CDR3 is TGTGCCAGCAGTTTAGTAGTGGAGGAGACCCAGTACTTC.

The chain combines TRBV11-2 with TRBJ2-3; D unresolved. The CDR3 sequence is 14 residues long. Trimming stripped 3 bases from V and 1 base from J, with 8 bases between. In germline, CDR1 is SGHAT, CDR2 FQNNGV. The CDR3 sequence is CASSFLLGTDTQYF. The CDR3 DNA follows: TGTGCCAGCAGCTTTCTCCTAGGCACAGATACGCAGTATTTT.

By share, this clonotype ranks as large (0.1 to 1%). This chain uses TRBV4-3 with TRBJ2-7, with a tentative D call TRBD1 (5 bases). V lost 4 bases to trimming and J lost 0 bases, with 13 bases between them. The germline V gene has CDR1 LGHNA and CDR2 YSLEER. This CDR3 has 15 residues. The CDR3 spells CASSPQFTGSYEQYF. The CDR3 coding sequence is TGCGCCAGCAGCCCCCAGTTCACAGGCTCCTACGAGCAGTACTTC.

This CDR3 is CSASGTRLEAFF. CDR3 DNA: TGCAGTGCTAGCGGGACACGTCTTGAAGCTTTCTTT. This chain connects TRBV20-1 to TRBJ1-1; a possible D gene is TRBD1 (6 bases). CDR1 and CDR2 from the germline V gene are DFQATT and SNEGSKA (reference sequence). This CDR3 has 12 amino acids. The ends were cut back, 3 bases at V and 7 bases at J, with 12 bases in the middle.

This clonotype was seen a few times. This sequence joins TRBV7-6 and TRBJ1-6; D not certain. V lost 3 bases, J lost 6 bases, and 6 bases lay in between. CDR3 length: 13 amino acids. Germline V gives CDR1 SGHVS, CDR2 FNYEAQ. CDR3 sequence: CASSFNPNSPLHF. In DNA, the CDR3 is TGTGCCAGCAGCTTCAATCCTAATTCACCCCTCCACTTT.